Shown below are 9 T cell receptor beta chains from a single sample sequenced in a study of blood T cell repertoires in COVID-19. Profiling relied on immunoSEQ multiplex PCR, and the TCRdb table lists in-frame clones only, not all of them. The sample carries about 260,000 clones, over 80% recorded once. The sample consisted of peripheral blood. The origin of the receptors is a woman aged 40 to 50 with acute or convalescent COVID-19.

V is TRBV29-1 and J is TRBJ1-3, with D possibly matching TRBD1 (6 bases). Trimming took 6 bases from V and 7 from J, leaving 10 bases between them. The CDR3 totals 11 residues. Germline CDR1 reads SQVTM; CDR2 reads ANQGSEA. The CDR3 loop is CSVGHGNTIYF. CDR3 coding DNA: TGCAGCGTGGGACACGGGAACACCATATATTTT.

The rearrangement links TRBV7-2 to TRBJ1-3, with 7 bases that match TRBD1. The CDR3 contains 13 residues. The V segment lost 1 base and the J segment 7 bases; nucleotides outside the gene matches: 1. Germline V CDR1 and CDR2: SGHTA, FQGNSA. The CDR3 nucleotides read TGTGCCAGCAGCTTAGAACAGGGGAACACCATATATTTT. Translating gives CASSLEQGNTIYF.

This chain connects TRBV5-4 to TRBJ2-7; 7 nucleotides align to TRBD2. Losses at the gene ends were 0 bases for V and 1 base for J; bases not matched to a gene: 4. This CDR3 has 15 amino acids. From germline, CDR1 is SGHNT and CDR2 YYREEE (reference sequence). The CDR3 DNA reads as TGTGCCAGCAGCTTGGGTGGACTAGGGTCCTACGAGCAGTACGTC. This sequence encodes CASSLGGLGSYEQYV.

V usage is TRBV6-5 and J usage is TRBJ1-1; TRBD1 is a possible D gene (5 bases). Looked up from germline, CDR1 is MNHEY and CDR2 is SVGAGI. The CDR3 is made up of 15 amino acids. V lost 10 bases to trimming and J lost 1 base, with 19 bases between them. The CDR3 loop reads CAILLVGGSNTEAFF. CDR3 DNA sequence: TGTGCCATCCTCTTGGTTGGGGGGTCGAACACTGAAGCTTTCTTT.

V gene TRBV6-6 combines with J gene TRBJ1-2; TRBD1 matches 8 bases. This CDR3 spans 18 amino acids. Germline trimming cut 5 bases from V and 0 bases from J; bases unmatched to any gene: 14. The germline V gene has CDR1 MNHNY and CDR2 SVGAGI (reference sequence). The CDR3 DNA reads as TGTGCCAGCAGTCGACAACGACAGGGGCCGAACTCTAACTATGGCTACACCTTC. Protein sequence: CASSRQRQGPNSNYGYTF.

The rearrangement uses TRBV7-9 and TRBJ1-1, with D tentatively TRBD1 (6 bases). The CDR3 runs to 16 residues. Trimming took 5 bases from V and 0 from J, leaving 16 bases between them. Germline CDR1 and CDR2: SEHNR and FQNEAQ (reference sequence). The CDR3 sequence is CASSQGQLPMNTEAFF. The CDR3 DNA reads TGTGCCAGCAGCCAAGGACAGCTCCCTATGAACACTGAAGCTTTCTTT.

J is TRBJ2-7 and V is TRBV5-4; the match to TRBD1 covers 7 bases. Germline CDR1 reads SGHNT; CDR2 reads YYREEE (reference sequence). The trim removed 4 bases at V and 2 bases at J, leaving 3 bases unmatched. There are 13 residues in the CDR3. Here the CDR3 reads CASSPGTAYEQYV. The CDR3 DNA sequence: TGTGCCAGCAGCCCCGGGACAGCCTACGAGCAGTACGTC.

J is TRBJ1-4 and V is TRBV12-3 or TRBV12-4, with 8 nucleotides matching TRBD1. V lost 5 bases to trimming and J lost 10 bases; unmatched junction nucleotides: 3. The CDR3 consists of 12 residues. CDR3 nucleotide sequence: TGTGCCAGCAGTGAAGACAGGGGAAAACTGTTTTTT. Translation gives CASSEDRGKLFF.

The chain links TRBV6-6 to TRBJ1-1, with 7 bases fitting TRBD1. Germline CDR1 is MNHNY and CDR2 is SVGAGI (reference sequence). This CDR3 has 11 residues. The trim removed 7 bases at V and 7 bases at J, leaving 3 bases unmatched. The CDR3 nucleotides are TGTGCCAGCAATCGACAGGGTGAAGCTTTCTTT. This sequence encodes CASNRQGEAFF.